The clone carrying this T cell receptor (beta chain) came up once. The antigen is not known. Germline V gene lookup returns CDR1 SEHNR and CDR2 FQNEAQ (reference sequence). Trimming stripped 5 bases from V and 4 bases from J, with 11 bases between. CDR3 length: 13 amino acids. TEMRA cells were FACS-enriched and CD8+ and CD4+ T cells negatively isolated. With random hexamers, roughly 0.45 to 1 ug RNA was reverse transcribed. TCRdb re-analysed the immunoSEQ multiplex PCR reads in MiXCR, keeping a single row per CDR3 protein. This repertoire shows about 120,000 distinct CDR3 sequences, 85% to 95% found once; its top ten account for about 0.09%. The record originates from a study of CD8 T cells in Susac syndrome. Study-wide points: Regarding the TCR sequencing and HLA analysis, the study admitted that a relatively small number of individuals were involved.

The genes are TRBV7-9 and TRBJ1-1; perhaps TRBD1 as D (6 bases). The sequenced sample consisted of CD4+ T cells from PBMCs. This receptor was obtained from a human donor with multiple sclerosis. Written as DNA, the CDR3 is TGTGCCAGCAGCACACAGGGTTCCACTGAAGCTTTCTTT. The encoded protein is CASSTQGSTEAFF. Using reference TRBV7-9 and TRBJ1-1 for the parts outside the CDR3, the full variable domain is DTGVSQNPRHKITKRGQNVTFRCDPISEHNRLYWYRQTLGQGPEFLTYFQNEAQLEKSRLLSDRFSAERPKGSFSTLEIQRTEQGDSAMYLCASSTQGSTEAFFGQGTRLTVV.